The 3 T cell receptor beta chains below come from one sample, sequenced in a study of shared clonotypes between healthy human individuals (TCRdb year 2020). Library generation was performed with the immunoSEQ multiplex PCR assay. TCRdb obtained this table from immuneACCESS and retained in-frame rearrangements with V and J assigned. These tables miss some clones; where compared with another copy, unresolved V genes account for less than half of the shortfall, and the remainder is unexplained. The sample records 950,000 to 1,100,000 clones, more than 75% of which are singletons. Around 0.6% of the sample is in the top ten clones. Sequencing was carried out using memory CD4+ T cells from PBMCs. In the paper's terms, the cell subset or site label means: CD45RA-negative fraction. The receptor set was obtained from a man aged 18 to 35 in good health. Some clones in this sample may be carry-over from other donors' samples.

There are many counts of this clone. The chain combines TRBV9 with TRBJ2-5; 9 nucleotides match TRBD1. V was pared by 0 bases and J by 4 bases, with 4 bases of the junction left unmatched. Germline CDR1 is SGDLS and CDR2 is YYNGEE. The CDR3 covers 15 residues. The CDR3 reads CASSVAQGAGETQYF. CDR3 bases: TGTGCCAGCAGCGTAGCACAGGGGGCTGGAGAGACCCAGTACTTC.

This rearrangement joins TRBV28 to TRBJ2-7, with D possibly TRBD1 on 5 matching bases. Germline lookup yields CDR1 MDHEN and CDR2 SYDVKM. CDR3 length equals 13 residues. V was cut by 10 bases and J by 1 base, with 14 bases left in between. CDR3 bases: TGTGCCACTATTAGGGGCGGATCCTACGAGCAGTACTTC. Translation: CATIRGGSYEQYF.

The rearrangement links TRBV11-1 to TRBJ1-3; TRBD1 might be the D (5 bases). V lost 6 bases and J 0 bases, leaving 18 bases between the germline ends. Germline lookup yields CDR1 SGHAT and CDR2 FQDESV (reference sequence). This CDR3 is built from 17 residues. CDR3 nucleotides: TGTGCCAGCAGGGAATCGGGGACTATTCTCTCTGGAAACACCATATATTTT. It specifies CASRESGTILSGNTIYF.